These 15 T cell receptor beta chains share one sample of origin, sequenced in a study of blood T cells in healthy people across ages (dated by TCRdb to the mid-2010s). The method was 5' RACE. Sequencing instrument: Illumina HiSeq 2500. A second PCR of about 7 to 12 cycles was run with a J-beta primer mix and a sample-barcoded 5' primer. TCRdb redid the processing of the public reads, applying fastp at Q25 and MiXCR, and retained in-frame beta chains. A single entry per CDR3 protein holds the most common genes and DNA from its merged rows. This sample holds some 850,000 distinct CDR3 sequences; roughly 24% were observed only once. In total, the top ten clones hold around 2.9% of the sample. In addition, the sample was reused for a study of T cells of mothers and their children.

The sequenced material came from blood. These receptors were taken from a boy between 10 and 17 years old in good health.

The chain is built from TRBV7-3 and TRBJ2-7; either TRBD1 or TRBD2 may fit D (6 bases each). Germline loops: CDR1 SGHTA, CDR2 FQGTGA. The CDR3 length is 15 residues. V shed 5 bases and J shed 4 bases, with 18 bases lying between them. The CDR3 coding sequence is TGTGCCAGCAGCGCGATGGGGGGACACCAGTACGAGCAGTACTTC. Encoded protein: CASSAMGGHQYEQYF.

The chain recombines TRBV5-1 with TRBJ2-3; the D is unclear. Germline CDR1 SGHRS, CDR2 YFSETQ. V gave up 7 bases and J gave up 0 bases, with 15 bases separating them. This CDR3 region has 15 residues. The CDR3 DNA follows: TGCGCCAGCTTAATTGATGCCTCTAGCACAGATACGCAGTATTTT. Protein: CASLIDASSTDTQYF.

Here the CDR3 DNA reads TGTGCCAGCAGCCAAGCAGTCTTCCCTCGGGAGCAGTTCTTC. Its translation is CASSQAVFPREQFF. The chain has TRBV4-2 and TRBJ2-1; D is unclear. Trimming stripped 1 base from V and 10 bases from J, with 14 bases between. The CDR3 runs 14 residues. Germline CDR1 LGHNA, CDR2 YNFKEQ.

This clonotype was found a few times. The chain has TRBV2 and TRBJ2-3; 7 nucleotides agree with TRBD2. J was trimmed by 2 bases and V by 5 bases; bases with no gene match: 10. Germline assignment: CDR1 SNHLY and CDR2 FYNNEI. The CDR3 totals 16 residues. This CDR3 is CASSPRGLGFTDTQYF. CDR3 DNA sequence: TGTGCCAGCAGTCCCAGAGGACTAGGTTTCACAGATACGCAGTATTTT.

The CDR3 nucleotides are TGTGCCAGCAGTTTCAGGGATACGAGTCAGCCCCAGCATTTT. Protein: CASSFRDTSQPQHF. The rearrangement joins TRBV12-3 or TRBV12-4 to TRBJ1-5; the D gene is possibly TRBD1 (5 bases). Trimming left V 3 bases short and J 6 bases short, with 12 bases between. The CDR3 extends over 14 amino acids.

CDR3 in amino acids: CASSPPADTDTQYF. DNA of the CDR3: TGTGCCAGCTCACCCCCGGCGGACACAGATACGCAGTATTTT. The chain combines TRBV18 with TRBJ2-3; no firm D call. Germline V gene sequence: CDR1 KGHSH, CDR2 LQKENI. V was cut by 3 bases and J by 2 bases, with 9 bases left in between. The CDR3 runs to 14 residues.

The chain combines TRBV7-2 with TRBJ1-2, with 9 bases aligning to TRBD1. The V segment lost 2 bases and the J segment 3 bases; nucleotides outside the gene matches: 4. This CDR3 is 15 amino acids long. Germline V gene data show CDR1 as SGHTA and CDR2 as FQGNSA. CDR3 DNA sequence: TGTGCCAGCAGCTTACCGGGACAGGGCCACTATGGCTACACCTTC. Translated: CASSLPGQGHYGYTF. The variable domain in full, with the rest retrieved from reference TRBV7-2 and TRBJ1-2, is GAGVSQSPSNKVTEKGKDVELRCDPISGHTALYWYRQSLGQGLEFLIYFQGNSAPDKSGLPSDRFSAERTGGSVSTLTIQRTQQEDSAVYLCASSLPGQGHYGYTFGSGTRLTVV.

V is TRBV6-6 and J is TRBJ1-4; D perhaps matches TRBD1 (5 bases). Deletions cut 5 bases from V and 0 bases from J, with 13 bases between. The CDR3 has 16 residues. CDR1 and CDR2 from the germline V gene are MNHNY and SVGAGI (reference sequence). The CDR3 loop reads CASSPPRVATNEKLFF. CDR3 nucleotide sequence: TGTGCCAGCAGTCCCCCCAGGGTTGCAACTAATGAAAAACTGTTTTTT.

CDR3 DNA sequence: TGTGCCAGCAGCTTTCGGGGCTTAAAGCTACAAGAGACCCAGTACTTC. It specifies CASSFRGLKLQETQYF. The V gene is TRBV11-2, the J gene TRBJ2-5; the D call may be TRBD1 or TRBD2 (5 bases each). The V end lost 3 bases, the J end lost 2 bases, and 16 bases lay between the germline ends. The CDR3 contains 16 residues. The germline CDR1 and CDR2 sequences are SGHAT and FQNNGV.

This clonotype showed up just a few times. The chain recombines TRBV12-3 or TRBV12-4 with TRBJ2-1; TRBD2 agrees at 11 bases. V shed 1 base, J shed 4 bases, and the junction held 3 bases outside the gene matches. The CDR3 loop spans 16 amino acids. The CDR3 here is CASSLVGTSGYNEQFF. The CDR3 DNA reads as TGTGCCAGCAGTTTAGTTGGGACTAGCGGTTACAATGAGCAGTTCTTC.

The chain carries TRBV7-9 and TRBJ2-7; D possibly uses TRBD1 or TRBD2 (6 bases each). The V end was cut by 10 bases, the J end by 2 bases, with 12 bases between. The CDR3 extends over 12 amino acids. Germline CDR1 SEHNR, CDR2 FQNEAQ (reference sequence). CDR3 bases: TGTGCCACCGTACGGGGGCCCTACGAGCAGTACTTC. Translating gives CATVRGPYEQYF.

This sequence joins TRBV12-3 or TRBV12-4 and TRBJ2-3; D is perhaps TRBD1 or TRBD2 (5 bases each). V was clipped by 6 bases and J by 9 bases, with 13 bases between them. CDR3 length: 12 residues. The CDR3 nucleotides read TGTGCCAGCAGCCAGAGCGAGGGGACGCAGTATTTT. This translates into CASSQSEGTQYF.

The chain has TRBV9 and TRBJ2-5; 8 nucleotides agree with TRBD1. The J segment lost 4 bases and the V segment lost 2 bases, leaving 4 bases of the junction unmatched. CDR1 and CDR2 (germline): SGDLS, YYNGEE. CDR3 length: 14 amino acids. The CDR3 loop reads CASSVGQGVETQYF. CDR3 nucleotide sequence: TGTGCCAGCAGCGTCGGACAGGGTGTAGAGACCCAGTACTTC. Using reference TRBV9 and TRBJ2-5 for the parts outside the CDR3, the full variable domain is DSGVTQTPKHLITATGQRVTLRCSPRSGDLSVYWYQQSLDQGLQFLIQYYNGEERAKGNILERFSAQQFPDLHSELNLSSLELGDSALYFCASSVGQGVETQYFGPGTRLLVL.

This clonotype was counted only a few times. This sequence joins TRBV20-1 and TRBJ1-5; 10 bases are a match to TRBD1. Per germline, CDR1 DFQATT and CDR2 SNEGSKA (reference sequence). Trimming removed 0 bases from V and 5 bases from J; junction bases left unmatched: 22. CDR3 length equals 21 residues. The CDR3 sequence: CSARDLAGQGFTYGTDQPQHF. CDR3 DNA sequence: TGCAGTGCTAGAGATCTGGCGGGACAGGGGTTTACGTATGGAACGGATCAGCCCCAGCATTTT.

This clonotype was seen a handful of times. This chain connects TRBV7-9 to TRBJ2-3, with D perhaps assigned TRBD1 or TRBD2 (5 bases each). V gave up 4 bases and J gave up 1 base, with 18 bases separating them. There are 17 residues in the CDR3. The germline gives CDR1 SEHNR, CDR2 FQNEAQ (reference sequence). The CDR3 bases are TGTGCCAGCAGCTCGCCGGGACCTCGTTTCGGCACAGATACGCAGTATTTT. Protein: CASSSPGPRFGTDTQYF.